Following are 4 T cell receptor beta chains from one sample sequenced in a study of spatial heterogeneity in lung cancer. TCRdb re-called the 5' RACE reads with MiXCR, one entry per CDR3 protein. The sample lists roughly 75,000 distinct CDR3 sequences, 13% seen once, with approximately 7% in the top ten. Time point denoted: sample taken at primary tumor resection. Sequencing covered unsorted whole RNA taken from tumor, nontumor lung or frozen PBMC. The material was PBMCs, obtained at surgery. These TCRs come from a male donor with early-stage non-small cell lung cancer.

This clonotype has a count of ten or more. The chain has TRBV11-3 and TRBJ2-1, with 8 bases matching TRBD2. V dropped 3 bases and J dropped 2; count of bases not matched to a gene: 3. This CDR3 is built from 15 residues. Germline CDR1 SGHNT, CDR2 YENEEA. The CDR3 reads CASSFSGIPYNEQFF. CDR3 nucleotides: TGTGCCAGCAGCTTTAGCGGGATCCCCTACAATGAGCAGTTCTTC.

This clonotype was seen many times. The V gene is TRBV10-3, the J gene TRBJ1-1; possible D gene TRBD1, 5 bases. Germline CDR1 and CDR2: ENHRY and SYGVKD. V was clipped by 0 bases and J by 1 base, with 6 bases between them. This CDR3 is built from 14 residues. Here the CDR3 reads CAISESGGNTEAFF. The CDR3 bases are TGTGCCATCAGTGAGTCTGGGGGGAACACTGAAGCTTTCTTT.

The chain joins TRBV4-3 to TRBJ1-5; maybe TRBD1 (5 bases). Germline-derived CDR1 and CDR2 are LGHNA and YSLEER. V was cut by 0 bases and J by 5 bases, with 14 bases left in between. The CDR3 spans 16 residues. The CDR3 region is CASSQDGLLGDQPQHF. CDR3 DNA: TGCGCCAGCAGCCAAGATGGCTTGCTGGGGGATCAGCCCCAGCATTTT.

This clonotype was recorded many times. The chain is built from TRBV5-1 and TRBJ2-5, with 8 bases fitting TRBD1. The CDR3 sequence is 13 residues long. The germline gives CDR1 SGHRS, CDR2 YFSETQ. Trimming cost V 4 bases and J 4 bases; bases outside gene matches: 3. The chain's CDR3 is CASSRQGRETQYF. The CDR3 DNA is TGCGCCAGCAGCCGACAGGGGCGAGAGACCCAGTACTTC.